This T cell receptor (beta chain) emerged from a study of blood T cells in healthy people across ages. Using a J-beta primer mix together with a sample-barcoded 5' primer, a second PCR was run for roughly 7 to 12 cycles. Using its own MiXCR run on the 5' RACE reads, TCRdb lists one record per CDR3 protein. The sample records around 870,000 distinct CDR3 sequences, 29% being singletons. Germline-derived CDR1 and CDR2 are MDHEN and SYDVKM. Trimming stripped 5 bases from V and 6 bases from J, with 13 bases between. This CDR3 has 13 residues. This sequence originates from a woman over 75 in good health. The chain uses TRBV28 and TRBJ1-1, with D possibly being TRBD1 (5 bases). The sample comprised blood. The CDR3 sequence is CASSPQGIAEAFF. CDR3 nucleotides: TGTGCCAGCAGTCCTCAGGGTATCGCTGAAGCTTTCTTT.